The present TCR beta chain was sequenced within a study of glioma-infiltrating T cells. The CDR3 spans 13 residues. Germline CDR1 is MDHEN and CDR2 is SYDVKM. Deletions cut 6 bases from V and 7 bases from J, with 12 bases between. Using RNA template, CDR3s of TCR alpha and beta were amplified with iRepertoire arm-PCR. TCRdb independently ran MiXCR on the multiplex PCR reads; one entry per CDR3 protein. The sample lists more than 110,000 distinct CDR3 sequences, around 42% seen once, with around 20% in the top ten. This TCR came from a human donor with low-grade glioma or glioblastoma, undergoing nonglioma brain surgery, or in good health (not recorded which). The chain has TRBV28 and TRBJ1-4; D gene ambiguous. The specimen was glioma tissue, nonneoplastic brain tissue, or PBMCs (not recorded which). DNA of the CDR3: TGTGCCAGCAGCTTGCCCCTTGGTGAAAAACTGTTTTTT. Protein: CASSLPLGEKLFF.